This TCR beta chain was recorded in a study of CD8+CD57+ T cells in acquired aplastic anemia. Whole-study context: Sorted CD4+ and CD8+ cells yielded DNA averaging around 3.2 ug. General study findings and limits: Patients and controls were found to share approximately 31 CD8+ CDR3 sequences.

Profiles of TCR beta VDJ and CDR3 were generated from a genomic DNA template. TCRdb passed the reads through MiXCR, listing each CDR3 protein once. The sample holds 160,000 or so distinct CDR3 sequences, around 48% seen once. As to this clonotype: Its cognate antigen is unknown.

It was patients with CD8+CD57+ cell expansion by flow cytometry who were chosen for sequencing. Patients were therapy-naive when their blood was sampled. The germline V gene has CDR1 SGHRS and CDR2 YFSETQ. V lost 0 bases and J lost 8, with 14 bases in between. This CDR3 is 14 amino acids long. The chain employs TRBV5-1 and TRBJ1-2; D gene ambiguous. This TCR came from a human donor with aplastic anemia. Sequencing used sorted CD4+, CD8+, or CD8+CD57+ T cells (not recorded which) from PBMCs. The CDR3, as DNA: TGCGCCAGCAGCTTGGACGGACCCTCTGGAGGCTACACCTTC. Encoded protein: CASSLDGPSGGYTF. Variable domain in full (rest from reference TRBV5-1 and TRBJ1-2): KAGVTQTPRYLIKTRGQQVTLSCSPISGHRSVSWYQQTPGQGLQFLFEYFSETQRNKGNFPGRFSGRQFSNSRSEMNVSTLELGDSALYLCASSLDGPSGGYTFGSGTRLTVV.